Sequencing of this T cell receptor (beta chain) was carried out in a study of blood T cells in healthy people across ages. Study results and caveats: TCR beta diversity was tightly associated with the proportion of naive T cells. Long-lived and aged donors differed, with more naive CD4+ cells and higher diversity in the long-lived. CMV status of donors was not determined, possibly confounding expanded clonotype changes.

Details on this clonotype: Its antigen is unidentified.

Sample-barcoded 5' priming and a J-beta primer mix drove a second PCR of roughly 7 to 11 cycles. Every cDNA was tagged by a template-switch adaptor with 12 random nucleotides. Each CDR3 protein gets one entry after TCRdb re-called the 5' RACE reads with MiXCR. The data contain 1.5 million to 2 million distinct CDR3 sequences, about 50% of them singletons. The TCR sequence derives from a woman aged 40 to 50 in good health. The sample consisted of blood.

This CDR3 reads CASSPKGLNQPQHF. CDR3 nucleotide sequence: TGTGCCAGCAGCCCTAAGGGTCTCAATCAGCCCCAGCATTTT. The chain couples TRBV4-2 to TRBJ1-5; D gene ambiguous. Trimming stripped 4 bases from V and 3 bases from J, with 10 bases between. From germline, CDR1 is LGHNA and CDR2 YNFKEQ. The CDR3 extends over 14 amino acids.